This note documents a single TCR beta chain sequence. This record comes from a study of blood T cell repertoires in COVID-19. Study summary: PBMCs, B-cell-depleted T cells, or T cells provided the cDNA or gDNA that made up the material.

Here immunoSEQ multiplex PCR was the method, and the copy in TCRdb shows in-frame clones only, minus some. The sample holds under 300,000 clones, around nine tenths seen once. CDR1 is LGHNT, CDR2 FRNRAP, per germline. Trimming took off 5 bases at V and 7 bases at J, with 8 bases between the two ends. This CDR3 is built from 11 residues. The chain is built from TRBV12-5 and TRBJ2-5; no definite D call. Sequencing was performed on peripheral blood. The sequence derives from a woman aged 70-85 years with active or convalescent COVID-19. CDR3 DNA sequence: TGTGCTAGTGGTGAGCTCGGGACCCAGTACTTC. As protein: CASGELGTQYF.